These 8 T cell receptor beta chains were all obtained from the same sample, sequenced in a study of T cell repertoires in cytomegalovirus infection. Their cognate antigens are unknown. TCRdb redid the calling of the reads with MiXCR, one entry per CDR3 protein. The sample has some 900,000 distinct CDR3 sequences, less than 35% seen once. Sample: cultured CD8+ T cells from PBMCs, taken from culture after CMV antigen stimulation. The receptors derive from a human donor in good health (CMV status not recorded). Some clones in this sample may be carry-over from other donors' samples.

The genes are TRBV6-2 or TRBV6-3 and TRBJ1-1; D remains unclear. Germline CDR1 MNHEY, CDR2 SVGEGT. This CDR3 contains 12 residues. With 5 bases removed from V and 7 bases from J, the gap between germline ends came to 11 bases. CDR3 residues: CASSGLDGEAFF. In nucleotides, the CDR3 is TGTGCCAGCAGTGGCTTGGACGGTGAAGCTTTCTTT.

This clonotype was detected ten times or more. Germline is not matched at one junction end, which may reflect a read error. The rearrangement uses TRBV28 and TRBJ1-2, with D possibly TRBD1 on 6 matching bases. There are 12 residues in the CDR3. Germline CDR1 reads MDHEN; CDR2 reads SYDVKM. The DNA of the CDR3 is TGTGCCAGCAGTGGGTACAGGGACTTTAATTCCTTC. As protein: CASSGYRDFNSF.

This sequence joins TRBV7-6 and TRBJ2-3, with a weak D call TRBD1 (6 bases). This CDR3 spans 16 amino acids. Between the trimmed V and J ends, which lost 3 bases and 2 bases, there was a span of 15 bases. Germline CDR1 is SGHVS and CDR2 is FNYEAQ. In DNA, the CDR3 is TGTGCCAGCAGCTTGCAGGACAGAACCTTCACAGATACGCAGTATTTT. This sequence encodes CASSLQDRTFTDTQYF.

About this clonotype itself: Relative to the germline gene, one junction end is altered; a read error may explain this. This chain uses TRBV7-6 with TRBJ1-1; D unclear. CDR3 length: 14 residues. Germline lookup yields CDR1 SGHVS and CDR2 FNYEAQ. Written as DNA, the CDR3 is TGTGTCAGCAGCTCAACTCAGGTGGGCGATGAAGCTTTCTTT. Amino acid sequence: CVSSSTQVGDEAFF.

This clonotype showed up just a few times. The CDR3 DNA follows: TGTGCCAGCAGTTCTTCCCGGGACAGGGAGGGTGAAAAACTGTTTTTT. This sequence encodes CASSSSRDREGEKLFF. This rearrangement joins TRBV12-3 or TRBV12-4 to TRBJ1-4; 9 nucleotides line up with TRBD1. The length of the CDR3 is 16 residues. J lost 7 bases, V lost 4 bases, and 10 bases had no gene match.

V usage is TRBV11-3 and J usage is TRBJ2-3, with D hard to call. Germline CDR1 and CDR2: SGHNT and YENEEA. The CDR3 contains 13 residues. The V and J ends lost 5 bases and 1 base respectively, with 7 bases between them. CDR3 protein: CASSPYGTDTQYF. In nucleotides, the CDR3 is TGTGCCAGCAGCCCCTATGGCACAGATACGCAGTATTTT.

This clonotype was observed a few times. This rearrangement joins TRBV7-9 to TRBJ2-6; D is uncertain. The CDR3 has 14 amino acids. The germline V gene has CDR1 SEHNR and CDR2 FQNEAQ (reference sequence). Trimming pared 5 bases from V and 5 bases from J, leaving 10 bases between. Written as DNA, the CDR3 is TGTGCCAGCAGCCCTCCCGCGAGGGCCAACGTCCTGACTTTC. It codes for CASSPPARANVLTF.

This clonotype has just a few counts. The chain combines TRBV7-8 with TRBJ2-5, with D possibly being TRBD1 (6 bases). Germline CDR1 reads SGHVS; CDR2 reads FQNEAQ. V was shortened by 6 bases and J by 2 bases, with 31 bases between the two germline ends. The length of the CDR3 is 20 residues. DNA for the CDR3: TGTGCCAGCAGTTTTTCGTCTACGGGACACCAGTCCCCCAGGCAAGAGACCCAGTACTTC. Amino acid sequence: CASSFSSTGHQSPRQETQYF. The variable domain in full, with the rest retrieved from reference TRBV7-8 and TRBJ2-5, is GAGVSQSPRYKVAKRGQDVALRCDPISGHVSLFWYQQALGQGPEFLTYFQNEAQLDKSGLPSDRFFAERPEGSVSTLKIQRTQQEDSAVYLCASSFSSTGHQSPRQETQYFGPGTRLLVL.